This T cell receptor (beta chain) appears in the sequencing data of a study of response to subunit inactivated influenza vaccine. This clonotype was observed at least ten times. A single record per CDR3 protein comes from TCRdb applying MiXCR to the RT-PCR reads. This table holds approximately 530,000 distinct CDR3 sequences, 7.2% found once. The sequences come from PBMCs from blood, collected 23 months after vaccination. The TCR sequence derives from a man between 50 and 69 years old who received an inactivated influenza vaccine.

The CDR3 region has the DNA TGTGCCAGCAGCGTCTCAGCGGAACATACGCAGTATTTT. Translated: CASSVSAEHTQYF. V usage is TRBV9 and J usage is TRBJ2-3, with D maybe TRBD2 (5 bases). V lost 2 bases and J 7 bases, leaving 11 bases between the germline ends. There are 13 residues in the CDR3. CDR1 SGDLS and CDR2 YYNGEE come from the germline V gene.